What follows are 29 T cell receptor beta chains derived from one specimen sequenced in a study of CD8 T cells in Susac syndrome. Reverse transcription used about 0.45 to 1 ug RNA and random hexamers. TCRdb recomputed calls from the immunoSEQ multiplex PCR reads with MiXCR, one row per CDR3 protein. The profile shows approximately 190,000 distinct CDR3 sequences, under 95% of them singletons. The sequenced material came from CD4+ T cells from PBMCs. Every receptor here comes from a human donor in good health.

The rearrangement uses TRBV12-3 or TRBV12-4 and TRBJ2-7, with a tentative D call TRBD1 (5 bases). The CDR3 spans 13 residues. The germline V and J ends were trimmed by 1 base and 6 bases, with 10 bases remaining between them. CDR3 protein: CASSLDRPREQYF. The DNA of the CDR3 is TGTGCCAGCAGTTTAGACAGGCCCCGCGAGCAGTACTTC.

The chain recombines TRBV28 with TRBJ2-7, with D uncertain. In germline, CDR1 is MDHEN, CDR2 SYDVKM. The CDR3 covers 8 residues. Written as DNA, the CDR3 is TGTGTAGGGTACGAGCAGTACGTC. Translation gives CVGYEQYV.

The rearrangement joins TRBV6-1 to TRBJ2-2; 11 bases are shared with TRBD2. Trimming at V came to 5 bases and at J to 6 bases, leaving 2 bases not matched to a gene. The CDR3 is made up of 14 amino acids. Germline V gene lookup returns CDR1 MNHNS and CDR2 SASEGT. The CDR3 sequence: CASSLAGGPGELFF. The CDR3 bases are TGTGCCAGCAGTTTAGCGGGGGGGCCCGGGGAGCTGTTTTTT.

This chain uses TRBV23-1 with TRBJ1-2, with 7 bases matching TRBD1. TRBV23-1 carries the ORF label, with uncertain function. Trimming at V came to 0 bases and at J to 0 bases, leaving 4 bases not matched to a gene. The CDR3 extends over 16 amino acids. CDR3 coding DNA: TGCGCCAGCAGTCAATCAGGGGGCATAACTAACTATGGCTACACCTTC. Translating it yields CASSQSGGITNYGYTF.

The chain recombines TRBV6-6 with TRBJ2-7; D is ambiguous. The CDR3 is 11 residues long. Germline loops: CDR1 MNHNY, CDR2 SVGAGI (reference sequence). The ends were cut back, 2 bases at V and 6 bases at J, with 5 bases in the middle. The CDR3 region is CASSYGGEQYF. CDR3 DNA: TGTGCCAGCAGTTACGGCGGCGAGCAGTACTTC.

V usage is TRBV28 and J usage is TRBJ1-5, with D perhaps matching TRBD1 (5 bases). Between the trimmed V and J ends, which lost 3 bases and 6 bases, there was a span of 15 bases. The germline V gene encodes CDR1 MDHEN and CDR2 SYDVKM. This CDR3 has 15 residues. Here the CDR3 reads CASSLSRGVGQPQHF. The CDR3 nucleotides read TGTGCCAGCAGTTTGTCGAGAGGGGTGGGTCAGCCCCAGCATTTT.

The J gene is TRBJ2-2, the V gene TRBV12-3 or TRBV12-4; D unclear. The V and J ends lost 5 bases and 6 bases respectively, with 10 bases between them. This CDR3 is 13 amino acids long. Here the CDR3 reads CASSITPSGELFF. Written as DNA, the CDR3 is TGTGCCAGCAGTATTACACCCTCCGGGGAGCTGTTTTTT.

The rearrangement uses TRBV27 and TRBJ2-3; D ambiguous. Germline loops: CDR1 MNHEY, CDR2 SMNVEV (reference sequence). Deletions cut 0 bases from V and 1 base from J, with 8 bases between. The CDR3 length is 15 residues. CDR3 amino acids: CASSLSGYGTDTQYF. The DNA of the CDR3 is TGTGCCAGCAGTTTATCGGGGTACGGCACAGATACGCAGTATTTT.

The chain combines TRBV7-9 with TRBJ2-5, with TRBD1 as a possible D gene (6 bases). The CDR3 is made up of 14 amino acids. Trimming took off 5 bases at V and 0 bases at J, with 10 bases between the two ends. Germline CDR1 is SEHNR and CDR2 is FQNEAQ (reference sequence). In DNA form, the CDR3 reads TGTGCCAGCAGCGACGGACAGTACCAAGAGACCCAGTACTTC. Protein product: CASSDGQYQETQYF.

The chain carries TRBV7-9 and TRBJ1-1, with no clear D. CDR3 length: 12 residues. V was clipped by 4 bases and J by 9 bases, with 12 bases between them. Germline V gives CDR1 SEHNR, CDR2 FQNEAQ (reference sequence). The CDR3 sequence is CASSSAAGKAFF. The CDR3 DNA sequence: TGTGCCAGCAGCTCCGCGGCGGGAAAAGCTTTCTTT. Complete variable domain (other parts from reference TRBV7-9 and TRBJ1-1): DTGVSQNPRHKITKRGQNVTFRCDPISEHNRLYWYRQTLGQGPEFLTYFQNEAQLEKSRLLSDRFSAERPKGSFSTLEIQRTEQGDSAMYLCASSSAAGKAFFGQGTRLTVV.

Turning to this clonotype: One end of the junction fails to match germline, which may point to a read error. The chain combines TRBV7-7 with TRBJ2-1; 7 nucleotides align to TRBD1. The germline gives CDR1 SSHAT, CDR2 FNYEAQ (reference sequence). CDR3 length equals 13 residues. In DNA form, the CDR3 reads TGTGCTAGCAGCTCTGGACGGGACAGCAAGCAGTTCTTC. It encodes CASSSGRDSKQFF.

This chain joins TRBV20-1 and TRBJ2-6; tentatively, D is TRBD2 (7 bases). The V end was cut by 6 bases, the J end by 3 bases, with 21 bases between. CDR1 is DFQATT and CDR2 is SNEGSKA in the germline V gene (reference sequence). This CDR3 region has 17 residues. The DNA for the CDR3 is TGCAGTGCCCTAATCCTGGGGGCGGGGGTTGGGGCCAACGTCCTGACTTTC. Translation: CSALILGAGVGANVLTF.

The genes are TRBV5-1 and TRBJ2-2; D not certain. The germline gives CDR1 SGHRS, CDR2 YFSETQ. V gave up 3 bases and J gave up 4 bases, with 10 bases separating them. The CDR3 covers 14 residues. CDR3 loop: CASSYNYRTGELFF. CDR3 nucleotides: TGCGCCAGCAGCTACAACTACCGCACCGGGGAGCTGTTTTTT.

The V call is TRBV12-3 or TRBV12-4, the J call TRBJ1-1; no clear D gene. The CDR3 consists of 13 residues. V was clipped by 3 bases and J by 5 bases, with 10 bases between them. The CDR3 sequence: CASSFYGGTEAFF. The CDR3 DNA sequence: TGTGCCAGCAGTTTCTACGGAGGGACTGAAGCTTTCTTT.

V usage is TRBV6-6 and J usage is TRBJ2-5; 7 bases align to TRBD2. The CDR3 extends over 13 amino acids. The germline gives CDR1 MNHNY, CDR2 SVGAGI (reference sequence). Unmatched junction bases numbered 6, after V lost 6 bases and J lost 5 bases. The CDR3 region is CASRNGGGETQYF. For the CDR3, the DNA is TGTGCCAGCAGAAACGGGGGAGGGGAGACCCAGTACTTC.

The chain joins TRBV7-8 to TRBJ1-1; D not resolved. Trimming left V 5 bases short and J 0 bases short, with 7 bases between. Germline-derived CDR1 and CDR2 are SGHVS and FQNEAQ. The CDR3 consists of 13 residues. CDR3 sequence: CASSVSLNTEAFF. The CDR3 DNA reads as TGTGCCAGCAGCGTTTCCCTGAACACTGAAGCTTTCTTT.

This rearrangement joins TRBV19 to TRBJ2-4, with D uncertain. Germline CDR1 and CDR2: LNHDA and SQIVND (reference sequence). CDR3 size: 11 residues. Between the trimmed V and J ends, which lost 5 bases and 6 bases, there was a span of 5 bases. The DNA of the CDR3 is TGTGCCAGTAGTGAACGAAACATTCAGTACTTC. Translating gives CASSERNIQYF.

The V gene is TRBV20-1, the J gene TRBJ1-5; D possibly corresponds to TRBD1 (6 bases). The length of the CDR3 is 14 residues. Germline V gene sequence: CDR1 DFQATT, CDR2 SNEGSKA (reference sequence). Trimming took off 6 bases at V and 7 bases at J, with 19 bases between the two ends. The DNA of the CDR3 is TGCAGTGCGTCCGGACAGCTTAGGGAGCAGCCCCAGCATTTT. Residues: CSASGQLREQPQHF.

This sequence joins TRBV5-1 and TRBJ1-6; maybe TRBD1 (6 bases). V lost 4 bases and J 11 bases, leaving 13 bases between the germline ends. This CDR3 spans 13 amino acids. Germline V gene sequence: CDR1 SGHRS, CDR2 YFSETQ. CDR3 sequence reads: CASSQDSTPPLHF. The DNA of the CDR3 is TGCGCCAGCAGCCAGGACAGTACCCCACCCCTCCACTTT.

J is TRBJ1-5 and V is TRBV19; D uncertain. Germline assignment: CDR1 LNHDA and CDR2 SQIVND (reference sequence). The CDR3 extends over 15 amino acids. Trimming left V 6 bases short and J 1 base short, with 13 bases between. The CDR3 DNA is TGTGCCAGTAGGAGGGATCACCGGAGCAATCAGCCCCAGCATTTT. As protein: CASRRDHRSNQPQHF. Full variable domain (rest looked up from reference TRBV19 and TRBJ1-5): DGGITQSPKYLFRKEGQNVTLSCEQNLNHDAMYWYRQDPGQGLRLIYYSQIVNDFQKGDIAEGYSVSREKKESFPLTVTSAQKNPTAFYLCASRRDHRSNQPQHFGDGTRLSIL.

The V gene is TRBV15, the J gene TRBJ2-2, with D tentatively TRBD1 (5 bases). V lost 0 bases to trimming and J lost 3 bases, with 11 bases between them. There are 16 residues in the CDR3. Looked up from germline, CDR1 is LNHNV and CDR2 is YYDKDF (reference sequence). CDR3 in amino acids: CATSRDPRGYTGELFF. In DNA form, the CDR3 reads TGTGCCACCAGCAGAGATCCAAGGGGTTACACCGGGGAGCTGTTTTTT.

The chain combines TRBV28 with TRBJ1-3; D is ambiguous. The CDR3 runs to 15 residues. CDR1 is MDHEN and CDR2 is SYDVKM in the germline V gene. With 2 bases removed from V and 4 bases from J, the gap between germline ends came to 12 bases. CDR3 amino acids: CASSLIGSTGNTIYF. CDR3 in DNA: TGTGCCAGCAGTTTAATTGGGTCCACCGGAAACACCATATATTTT.

As for this clonotype: Here the CDR3 omits its conserved ending phenylalanine or tryptophan, so a read error is the likely source. This rearrangement joins TRBV6-1 to TRBJ1-1; possibly TRBD1 for D (5 bases). In germline, CDR1 is MNHNS, CDR2 SASEGT. Trimming took 2 bases from V and 3 from J, leaving 10 bases between them. The CDR3 loop spans 14 amino acids. Written as DNA, the CDR3 is TGTGCCAGCAGTGAATCGGGGGTGCACACTGAAGCTTTCTTG. Its translation is CASSESGVHTEAFL.

The chain recombines TRBV12-3 or TRBV12-4 with TRBJ1-6; D possibly corresponds to TRBD1 (5 bases). Deletions cut 4 bases from V and 7 bases from J, with 11 bases between. This CDR3 spans 14 amino acids. The DNA for the CDR3 is TGTGCCAGCAGTTGGGGGGAAGCCAATTCACCCCTCCACTTT. Residues: CASSWGEANSPLHF.

This rearrangement joins TRBV30 to TRBJ1-6; 9 bases are shared with TRBD1. This CDR3 region has 13 residues. V lost 4 bases to trimming and J lost 10 bases; unmatched junction nucleotides: 5. CDR1 and CDR2 from the germline V gene are GTSNPN and SVGIG (reference sequence). This CDR3 reads CAWIQDRGSPLHF. DNA of the CDR3: TGTGCCTGGATTCAGGACAGGGGATCACCCCTCCACTTT.

V gene TRBV7-6 combines with J gene TRBJ2-3; D unclear. V lost 3 bases, J lost 5 bases, and 9 bases lay in between. The length of the CDR3 is 13 residues. CDR1 and CDR2 (germline): SGHVS, FNYEAQ. The CDR3 sequence is CASSFPHKDTQYF. The CDR3 DNA sequence: TGTGCCAGCAGCTTCCCTCATAAAGATACGCAGTATTTT.

Concerning this clonotype: One end of the junction does not line up with germline, which may come from a read error. The rearrangement uses TRBV5-1 and TRBJ2-3, with 9 bases that match TRBD2. Per the germline V gene, CDR1 is SGHRS and CDR2 is YFSETQ. The CDR3 consists of 14 residues. CDR3 in amino acids: CASSLAGGTDTQYF. The CDR3 DNA reads as TGTGCCAGCAGTTTAGCGGGGGGCACAGATACGCAGTATTTT.

The rearrangement links TRBV6-1 to TRBJ2-3; D not resolved. CDR1 MNHNS and CDR2 SASEGT come from the germline V gene. The ends were cut back, 0 bases at V and 5 bases at J, with 18 bases in the middle. The CDR3 extends over 17 amino acids. In DNA, the CDR3 is TGTGCCAGCAGTGAAGCAGGTAGCTTAACCGGCGGAGATACGCAGTATTTT. Protein product: CASSEAGSLTGGDTQYF.

The V call is TRBV29-1, the J call TRBJ1-2; 7 nucleotides match TRBD1. J was trimmed by 4 bases and V by 1 base; bases with no gene match: 3. The CDR3 has 13 residues. The germline gives CDR1 SQVTM, CDR2 ANQGSEA. In nucleotides, the CDR3 is TGCAGCGTTGAAGGAAACAGGGGCTATGGCTACACCTTC. Translation: CSVEGNRGYGYTF.